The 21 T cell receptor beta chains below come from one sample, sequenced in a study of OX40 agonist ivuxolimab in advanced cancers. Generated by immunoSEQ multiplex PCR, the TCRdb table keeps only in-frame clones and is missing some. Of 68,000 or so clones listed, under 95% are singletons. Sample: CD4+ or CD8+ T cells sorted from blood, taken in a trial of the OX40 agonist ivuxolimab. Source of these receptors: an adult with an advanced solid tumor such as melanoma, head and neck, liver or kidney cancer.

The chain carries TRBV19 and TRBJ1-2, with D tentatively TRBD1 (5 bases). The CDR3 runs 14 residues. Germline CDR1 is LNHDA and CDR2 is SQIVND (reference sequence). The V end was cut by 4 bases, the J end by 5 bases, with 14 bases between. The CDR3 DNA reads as TGTGCCAGTAGTAGCGAGGGGAGTAGGTATGGCTACACCTTC. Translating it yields CASSSEGSRYGYTF.

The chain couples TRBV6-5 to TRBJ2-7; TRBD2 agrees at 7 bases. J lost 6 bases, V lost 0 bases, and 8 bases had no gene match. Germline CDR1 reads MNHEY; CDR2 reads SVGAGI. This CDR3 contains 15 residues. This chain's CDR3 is CASSYSSEGGREQYF. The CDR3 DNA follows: TGTGCCAGCAGTTACTCGTCCGAGGGAGGGCGCGAGCAGTACTTC.

The CDR3, as DNA: TGTGCCTGGGGGACAGGACTCAACTATGGCTACACCTTC. Translated, it gives CAWGTGLNYGYTF. The rearrangement joins TRBV30 to TRBJ1-2; TRBD1 matches at 8 bases. V was pared by 5 bases and J by 2 bases, with 4 bases of the junction left unmatched. Germline CDR1 GTSNPN, CDR2 SVGIG (reference sequence). This CDR3 is 13 amino acids long.

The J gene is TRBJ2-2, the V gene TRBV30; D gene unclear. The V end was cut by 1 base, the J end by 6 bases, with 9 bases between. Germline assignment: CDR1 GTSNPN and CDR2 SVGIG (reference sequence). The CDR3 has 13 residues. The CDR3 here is CAWSAFNAGELFF. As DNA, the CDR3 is TGTGCCTGGAGTGCATTCAATGCCGGGGAGCTGTTTTTT.

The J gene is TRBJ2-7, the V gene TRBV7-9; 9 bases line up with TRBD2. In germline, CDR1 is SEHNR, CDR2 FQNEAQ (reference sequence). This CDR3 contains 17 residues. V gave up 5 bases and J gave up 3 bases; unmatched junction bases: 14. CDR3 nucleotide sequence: TGTGCCAGCAGCCAAGGATTTTGGACTAGCGAAAACTACGAGCAGTACTTC. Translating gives CASSQGFWTSENYEQYF.

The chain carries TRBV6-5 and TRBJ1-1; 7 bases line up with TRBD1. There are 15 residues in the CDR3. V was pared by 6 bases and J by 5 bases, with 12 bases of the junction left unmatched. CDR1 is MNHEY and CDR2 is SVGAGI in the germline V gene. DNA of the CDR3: TGTGCCAGCAGGCTCGACAGGGAACAATCTACTGAAGCTTTCTTT. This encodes CASRLDREQSTEAFF.

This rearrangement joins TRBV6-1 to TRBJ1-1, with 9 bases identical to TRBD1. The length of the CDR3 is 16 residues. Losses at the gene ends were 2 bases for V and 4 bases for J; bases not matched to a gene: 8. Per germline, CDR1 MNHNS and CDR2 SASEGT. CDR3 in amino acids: CASSERTGGRGTEAFF. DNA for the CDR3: TGTGCCAGCAGTGAAAGAACAGGGGGCAGGGGCACTGAAGCTTTCTTT.

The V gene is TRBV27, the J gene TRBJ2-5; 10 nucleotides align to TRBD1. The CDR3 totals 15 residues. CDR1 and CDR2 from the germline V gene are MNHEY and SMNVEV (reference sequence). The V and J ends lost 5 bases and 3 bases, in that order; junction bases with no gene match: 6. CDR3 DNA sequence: TGTGCCAGCAGTACCCGACAGGGGGCGAAAGAGACCCAGTACTTC. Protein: CASSTRQGAKETQYF.

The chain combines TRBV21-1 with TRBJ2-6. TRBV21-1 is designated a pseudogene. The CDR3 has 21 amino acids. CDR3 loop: CASSKGRQGRSLTPGANVLTF. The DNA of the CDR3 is TGTGCCAGCAGCAAAGGGAGGCAGGGACGCTCCCTAACCCCCGGGGCCAACGTCCTGACTTTC.

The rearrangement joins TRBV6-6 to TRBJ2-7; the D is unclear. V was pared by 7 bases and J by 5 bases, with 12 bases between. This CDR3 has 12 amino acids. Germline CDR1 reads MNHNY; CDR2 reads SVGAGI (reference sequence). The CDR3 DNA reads TGTGCCAGCACCCCCGGTTTGGACGAGCAGTACTTC. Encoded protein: CASTPGLDEQYF.

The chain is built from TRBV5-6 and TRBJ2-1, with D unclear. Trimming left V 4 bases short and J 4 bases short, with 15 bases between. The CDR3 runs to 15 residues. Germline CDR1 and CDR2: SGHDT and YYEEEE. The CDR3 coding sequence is TGTGCCAGCAGCCCCAGGACCGCTAGTTACAATGAGCAGTTCTTC. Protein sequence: CASSPRTASYNEQFF.

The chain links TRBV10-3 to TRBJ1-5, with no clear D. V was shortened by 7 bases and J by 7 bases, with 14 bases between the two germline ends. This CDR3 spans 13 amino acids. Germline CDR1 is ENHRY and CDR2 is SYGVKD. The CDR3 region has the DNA TGTGCCATCAAGCAGTCTTTGGGGCAGCCCCAGCATTTT. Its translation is CAIKQSLGQPQHF.

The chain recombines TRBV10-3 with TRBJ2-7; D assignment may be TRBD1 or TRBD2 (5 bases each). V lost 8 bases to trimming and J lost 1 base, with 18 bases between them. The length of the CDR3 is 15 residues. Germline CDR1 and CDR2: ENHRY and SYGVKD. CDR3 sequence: CAILGGARGSYEQYF. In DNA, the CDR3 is TGTGCCATCCTGGGTGGGGCTCGGGGATCCTACGAGCAGTACTTC.

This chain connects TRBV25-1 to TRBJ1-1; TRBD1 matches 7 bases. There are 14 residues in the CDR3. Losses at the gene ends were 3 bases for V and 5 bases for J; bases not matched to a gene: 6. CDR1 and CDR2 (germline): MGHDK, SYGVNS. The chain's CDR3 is CASSELTGRTEAFF. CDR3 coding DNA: TGTGCCAGCAGTGAGTTGACAGGGCGGACTGAAGCTTTCTTT.

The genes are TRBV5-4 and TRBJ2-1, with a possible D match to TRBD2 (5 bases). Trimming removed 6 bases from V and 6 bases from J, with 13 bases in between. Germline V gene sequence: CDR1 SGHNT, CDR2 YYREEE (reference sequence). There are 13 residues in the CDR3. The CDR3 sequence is CASNPAGSNEQFF. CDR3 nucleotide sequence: TGTGCCAGCAACCCGGCGGGTAGCAATGAGCAGTTCTTC. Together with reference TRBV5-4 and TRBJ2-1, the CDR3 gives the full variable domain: ETGVTQSPTHLIKTRGQQVTLRCSSQSGHNTVSWYQQALGQGPQFIFQYYREEENGRGNFPPRFSGLQFPNYSSELNVNALELDDSALYLCASNPAGSNEQFFGPGTRLTVL.

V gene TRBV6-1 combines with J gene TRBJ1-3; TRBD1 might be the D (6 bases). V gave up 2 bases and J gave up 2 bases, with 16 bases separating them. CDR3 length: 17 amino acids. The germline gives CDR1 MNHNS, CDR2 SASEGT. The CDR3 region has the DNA TGTGCCAGCAGTGAATATCCCCCAGGGGTTCCTGGAAACACCATATATTTT. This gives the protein CASSEYPPGVPGNTIYF.

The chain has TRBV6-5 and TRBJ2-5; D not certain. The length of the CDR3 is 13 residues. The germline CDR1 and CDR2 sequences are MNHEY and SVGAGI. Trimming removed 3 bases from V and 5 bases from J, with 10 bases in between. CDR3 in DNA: TGTGCCAGCAGTTATCAGACCCGGGAGACCCAGTACTTC. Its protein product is CASSYQTRETQYF.

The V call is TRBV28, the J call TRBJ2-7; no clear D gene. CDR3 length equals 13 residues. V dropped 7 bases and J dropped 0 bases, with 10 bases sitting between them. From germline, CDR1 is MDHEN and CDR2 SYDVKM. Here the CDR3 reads CASTPVGSYEQYF. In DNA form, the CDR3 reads TGTGCCAGCACCCCGGTGGGCTCCTACGAGCAGTACTTC.

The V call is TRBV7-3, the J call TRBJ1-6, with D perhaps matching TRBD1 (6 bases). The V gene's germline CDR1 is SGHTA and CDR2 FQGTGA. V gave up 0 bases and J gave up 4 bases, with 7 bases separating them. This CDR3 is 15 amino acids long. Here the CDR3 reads CASSLTGHYNSPLHF. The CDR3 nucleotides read TGTGCCAGCAGCTTAACGGGACATTATAATTCACCCCTCCACTTT.

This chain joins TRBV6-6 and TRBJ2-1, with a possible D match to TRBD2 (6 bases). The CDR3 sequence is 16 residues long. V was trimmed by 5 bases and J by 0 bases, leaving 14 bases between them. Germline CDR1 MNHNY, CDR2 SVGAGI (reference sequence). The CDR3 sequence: CASSGQLASSYNEQFF. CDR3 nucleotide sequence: TGTGCCAGCAGTGGACAACTAGCTTCCTCCTACAATGAGCAGTTCTTC.

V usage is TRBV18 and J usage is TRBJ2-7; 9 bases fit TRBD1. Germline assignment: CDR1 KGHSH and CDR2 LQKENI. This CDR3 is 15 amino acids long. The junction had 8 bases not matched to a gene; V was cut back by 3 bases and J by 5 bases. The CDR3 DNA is TGTGCCAGCTCACCCTTCCGGACAGGGGAGGACGAGCAGTACTTC. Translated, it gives CASSPFRTGEDEQYF.